Presented here are 32 T cell receptor beta chains from one specimen sequenced in a study of T cell repertoires in cytomegalovirus infection. TCRdb ran MiXCR on the reads and lists one entry per CDR3 protein. The sample records about 300,000 distinct CDR3 sequences, about a tenth being singletons. The sequenced sample consisted of PBMCs. These receptors were collected from a human donor in good health (CMV status not recorded). Some clones in this sample may be carry-over from other donors' samples.

This clonotype has at least ten counts. This rearrangement joins TRBV6-1 to TRBJ2-3, with D uncertain. Germline values: CDR1 MNHNS, CDR2 SASEGT. This CDR3 region has 13 residues. The V and J ends lost 3 bases and 1 base respectively, with 5 bases between them. The CDR3 spells CASSEKRTDTQYF. In nucleotides, the CDR3 is TGTGCCAGCAGTGAGAAGCGCACAGATACGCAGTATTTT.

This clonotype has a count of ten or more. This rearrangement joins TRBV5-1 to TRBJ1-2; D unresolved. The CDR3 is 13 amino acids. Trimming left V 1 base short and J 5 bases short, with 9 bases between. Looked up from germline, CDR1 is SGHRS and CDR2 is YFSETQ. CDR3 DNA: TGCGCCAGCAGCTTGCTGAAAGGATATGGCTACACCTTC. Encoded protein: CASSLLKGYGYTF.

In this sample, this clonotype turned up many times. This sequence joins TRBV4-2 and TRBJ1-5, with D possibly being TRBD1 (5 bases). The CDR3 runs to 15 residues. V shed 4 bases and J shed 5 bases, with 15 bases lying between them. Germline V lookup: CDR1 LGHNA, CDR2 YNFKEQ. The CDR3 region is CASSPNSGIDQPQHF. DNA of the CDR3: TGTGCCAGCAGCCCAAATTCAGGGATAGATCAGCCCCAGCATTTT.

This clonotype came up many times. V and J are TRBV7-2 and TRBJ2-3; D possibly corresponds to TRBD2 (5 bases). Germline V gene data show CDR1 as SGHTA and CDR2 as FQGNSA. The CDR3 loop spans 16 amino acids. V was shortened by 1 base and J by 6 bases, with 17 bases between the two germline ends. CDR3 region: CASSLGPGLLRDTQYF. The CDR3 DNA reads as TGTGCCAGCAGCTTAGGCCCCGGACTCTTGAGGGATACGCAGTATTTT. Full variable domain (remainder filled in from reference TRBV7-2 and TRBJ2-3): GAGVSQSPSNKVTEKGKDVELRCDPISGHTALYWYRQSLGQGLEFLIYFQGNSAPDKSGLPSDRFSAERTGGSVSTLTIQRTQQEDSAVYLCASSLGPGLLRDTQYFGPGTRLTVL.

This clonotype was counted many times. The rearrangement links TRBV25-1 to TRBJ1-1; TRBD1 matches at 8 bases. From germline, CDR1 is MGHDK and CDR2 SYGVNS. V shed 5 bases and J 10 bases; nucleotides not matched to a gene: 12. The CDR3 spans 14 residues. The CDR3 loop is CASSSPTGEASAFF. For the CDR3, the DNA is TGTGCCAGCAGTTCCCCGACAGGGGAGGCCTCAGCTTTCTTT.

The sample holds a few counts of this clonotype. The V gene is TRBV24-1, the J gene TRBJ1-5; D remains ambiguous. Looked up from germline, CDR1 is KGHDR and CDR2 is SFDVKD. V was cut by 2 bases and J by 0 bases, with 10 bases left in between. CDR3 size: 16 residues. DNA for the CDR3: TGTGCCACCAGTGATTCCGCTTGGGGTAGCAATCAGCCCCAGCATTTT. Translated: CATSDSAWGSNQPQHF.

This clonotype has ten or more counts. V usage is TRBV28 and J usage is TRBJ1-4; D is possibly TRBD1 (6 bases). CDR1 and CDR2 (germline): MDHEN, SYDVKM. Trimming stripped 2 bases from V and 8 bases from J, with 9 bases between. The CDR3 has 13 amino acids. DNA for the CDR3: TGTGCCAGCAGTTTACCCCAGGGGGAAAAACTGTTTTTT. Translated: CASSLPQGEKLFF.

This clonotype was detected ten times or more. The gene calls are TRBV28 and TRBJ1-4, with D unclear. The V end was cut by 3 bases, the J end by 12 bases, with 26 bases between. This CDR3 contains 17 residues. The germline V gene has CDR1 MDHEN and CDR2 SYDVKM. The CDR3 sequence is CASSFFRRDRRNGELFF. The CDR3 region has the DNA TGTGCCAGCAGTTTTTTCCGGCGAGACCGTAGGAATGGGGAACTGTTTTTT.

Many counts were recorded for this clonotype. The chain's CDR3 is CASSLFTDSYEQYV. The DNA for the CDR3 is TGTGCCAGCAGTTTATTCACAGACTCCTACGAGCAGTACGTC. The V gene is TRBV28, the J gene TRBJ2-7; D unresolved. The CDR3 extends over 14 amino acids. Germline V CDR1 and CDR2: MDHEN, SYDVKM. V lost 1 base and J lost 0, with 7 bases in between.

This clonotype was counted many times. The rearrangement joins TRBV18 to TRBJ2-1, with D perhaps matching TRBD2 (7 bases). Per germline, CDR1 KGHSH and CDR2 LQKENI. Trimming removed 2 bases from V and 12 bases from J, with 14 bases in between. The CDR3 length is 13 residues. CDR3 residues: CASSPGGGAGQFF. The CDR3 bases are TGTGCCAGCTCACCAGGAGGGGGGGCGGGGCAGTTCTTC.

The CDR3 DNA is TGTGCCAGCAGGACCTGGGACAGGGGTCAGCCCCAGCATTTT. Its translation is CASRTWDRGQPQHF. The chain carries TRBV12-3 or TRBV12-4 and TRBJ1-5, with 10 nucleotides matching TRBD1. Germline trimming cut 6 bases from V and 6 bases from J; bases unmatched to any gene: 5. CDR3 length: 14 residues.

In DNA, the CDR3 is TGTGCCAGCAGTTACTTGGGACAGTTTCTCTACAATGAGCAGTTCTTC. Translating gives CASSYLGQFLYNEQFF. This sequence joins TRBV6-2 or TRBV6-3 and TRBJ2-1; the match to TRBD1 covers 7 bases. The CDR3 sequence is 16 residues long. V lost 1 base and J lost 3; bases outside the gene matches: 6. The germline CDR1 and CDR2 sequences are MNHEY and SVGEGT.

This clonotype was counted between two and nine times. This rearrangement joins TRBV20-1 to TRBJ1-2; possibly TRBD1 for D (6 bases). CDR3 length: 14 amino acids. Germline V gene lookup returns CDR1 DFQATT and CDR2 SNEGSKA (reference sequence). V was clipped by 2 bases and J by 0 bases, with 10 bases between them. DNA for the CDR3: TGCAGTGCTAGATTACAGGGACCTAACTATGGCTACACCTTC. Translated: CSARLQGPNYGYTF.

This clonotype was seen ten or more times. The chain is built from TRBV11-1 and TRBJ2-1, with 9 bases that match TRBD1. Germline CDR1 and CDR2: SGHAT and FQDESV (reference sequence). V lost 5 bases and J lost 3; bases outside the gene matches: 5. There are 15 residues in the CDR3. DNA of the CDR3: TGTGCCAGCAGCGACGGACAGGGGAACTACAATGAGCAGTTCTTC. Its protein product is CASSDGQGNYNEQFF.

The CDR3 sequence: CSATTGGAGGYTF. The DNA of the CDR3 is TGCAGTGCGACGACAGGGGGCGCGGGTGGCTACACCTTC. The chain combines TRBV20-1 with TRBJ1-2; 10 nucleotides match TRBD1. Germline trimming cut 6 bases from V and 7 bases from J; bases unmatched to any gene: 8. Per germline, CDR1 DFQATT and CDR2 SNEGSKA (reference sequence). CDR3 length: 13 residues.

This clonotype was counted at least ten times. The rearrangement uses TRBV5-1 and TRBJ2-2; D may be TRBD1 or TRBD2 (5 bases each). Germline values: CDR1 SGHRS, CDR2 YFSETQ. The CDR3 has 16 amino acids. The ends were cut back, 4 bases at V and 0 bases at J, with 13 bases in the middle. The CDR3 spells CASSLRDGSNTGELFF. In DNA form, the CDR3 reads TGCGCCAGCAGCCTCCGGGACGGATCGAACACCGGGGAGCTGTTTTTT.

This clonotype showed up just a few times. This sequence may be a read error, since a much larger clone differs from it by one base. The rearrangement links TRBV7-7 to TRBJ2-2, with 8 bases that match TRBD1. Germline lookup yields CDR1 SSHAT and CDR2 FNYEAQ (reference sequence). This CDR3 contains 13 residues. In nucleotides, the CDR3 is TGTGCTAGCAGCCCACAGGGGGCCGGGGAGCTGTTTTTT. Its translation is CASSPQGAGELFF.

The genes are TRBV28 and TRBJ2-7; D unclear. CDR3 length equals 14 residues. Trimming cost V 6 bases and J 0 bases, with 12 bases left between them. Per the germline V gene, CDR1 is MDHEN and CDR2 is SYDVKM. CDR3 loop: CASSPPKSSYEQYV. CDR3 nucleotides: TGTGCCAGCAGCCCCCCCAAGAGCTCCTACGAGCAGTACGTC.

This clonotype came up many times. The V and J genes are TRBV28 and TRBJ1-4; D is unclear. CDR1 is MDHEN and CDR2 is SYDVKM in the germline V gene. V was pared by 8 bases and J by 0 bases, with 7 bases between. The CDR3 is made up of 13 amino acids. This CDR3 reads CASGSATNEKLFF. In nucleotides, the CDR3 is TGTGCCAGCGGGTCCGCAACTAATGAAAAACTGTTTTTT. Looking up the rest from reference TRBV28 and TRBJ1-4 gives the full variable domain: DVKVTQSSRYLVKRTGEKVFLECVQDMDHENMFWYRQDPGLGLRLIYFSYDVKMKEKGDIPEGYSVSREKKERFSLILESASTNQTSMYLCASGSATNEKLFFGSGTQLSVL.

This clonotype was seen at least ten times. The chain joins TRBV28 to TRBJ2-4; the match to TRBD1 covers 9 bases. V shed 4 bases, J shed 8 bases, and the junction held 9 bases outside the gene matches. Germline V gene sequence: CDR1 MDHEN, CDR2 SYDVKM. The CDR3 is made up of 15 amino acids. Here the CDR3 reads CASSSTGGMEYIQYF. CDR3 sequence (DNA): TGTGCCAGCAGTTCGACAGGGGGAATGGAGTACATTCAGTACTTC.

This clonotype was picked up many times. This chain joins TRBV7-9 and TRBJ1-1; 7 bases agree with TRBD1. With 5 bases clipped from V and 4 bases from J, the junction kept 10 bases outside the gene matches. The germline V gene has CDR1 SEHNR and CDR2 FQNEAQ (reference sequence). CDR3 length equals 15 residues. CDR3 loop: CASSPTGSVGTEAFF. The CDR3 DNA sequence: TGTGCCAGCAGCCCGACAGGGTCGGTGGGCACTGAAGCTTTCTTT.

V gene TRBV5-4 combines with J gene TRBJ2-7, with D perhaps assigned TRBD1 or TRBD2 (7 bases each). The V gene's germline CDR1 is SGHNT and CDR2 YYREEE (reference sequence). V lost 4 bases and J lost 3, with 17 bases in between. The CDR3 spans 15 residues. CDR3 bases: TGTGCCAGCAGCCCCCTGGGAGGGGGCCTCTACGAGCAGTACTTC. This sequence encodes CASSPLGGGLYEQYF.

Notes on this clonotype: This may stem from a read error, because a much larger clone lies one nucleotide away. CDR3 sequence (DNA): TGTGCCAGCAGCTTAGGGGACAAGCGGCTGTTTTTT. This codes for CASSLGDKRLFF. The gene calls are TRBV6-8 and TRBJ2-2, with D perhaps matching TRBD1 (6 bases). V shed 6 bases and J shed 13 bases, with 15 bases lying between them. The CDR3 is 12 residues long. Germline V lookup: CDR1 MNHGY, CDR2 SAAAGT.

Note on this clonotype: Lacking the conserved final phenylalanine or tryptophan, this CDR3 likely reflects a read error. This sequence joins TRBV20-1 and TRBJ1-5; 8 nucleotides agree with TRBD1. The CDR3 spans 13 residues. The germline V gene encodes CDR1 DFQATT and CDR2 SNEGSKA (reference sequence). The V and J ends lost 3 bases and 5 bases, in that order; junction bases with no gene match: 3. The CDR3 protein is CSARAGGDQPQHL. Written as DNA, the CDR3 is TGCAGTGCTAGGGCAGGGGGCGATCAGCCCCAGCATCTT.

This clonotype was counted many times. This chain uses TRBV4-1 with TRBJ1-5; unclear D gene. Germline V lookup: CDR1 MGHRA, CDR2 YSYEKL. The CDR3 loop spans 13 amino acids. The germline V and J ends were trimmed by 0 bases and 7 bases, with 7 bases remaining between them. CDR3 region: CASSQDSQQPQHF. Written as DNA, the CDR3 is TGCGCCAGCAGCCAAGACAGTCAGCAGCCCCAGCATTTT.

The chain carries TRBV20-1 and TRBJ1-1, with unresolved D. This CDR3 region has 12 residues. V lost 6 bases and J 1 base, leaving 9 bases between the germline ends. The germline V gene encodes CDR1 DFQATT and CDR2 SNEGSKA (reference sequence). This chain's CDR3 is CSAYGPNTEAFF. CDR3 nucleotides: TGCAGTGCGTACGGGCCGAACACTGAAGCTTTCTTT.

This clonotype has only a few counts. V and J are TRBV2 and TRBJ2-3; 9 bases align to TRBD1. Unmatched junction bases numbered 5, after V lost 7 bases and J lost 3 bases. The CDR3 totals 14 residues. Germline CDR1 and CDR2: SNHLY and FYNNEI. The CDR3: CASTGTGRTDTQYF. For the CDR3, the DNA is TGTGCCAGCACCGGGACAGGGAGGACAGATACGCAGTATTTT.

At least ten counts were recorded for this clonotype. V usage is TRBV25-1 and J usage is TRBJ1-3, with D uncertain. V lost 5 bases, J lost 0 bases, and 8 bases lay in between. CDR3 size: 14 residues. From germline, CDR1 is MGHDK and CDR2 SYGVNS. CDR3 nucleotide sequence: TGTGCCAGCAGTCCAGAGGACTCTGGAAACACCATATATTTT. Translated: CASSPEDSGNTIYF.

The J gene is TRBJ2-7, the V gene TRBV7-9; 9 bases align to TRBD1. The CDR3 extends over 15 amino acids. V gave up 4 bases and J gave up 1 base; unmatched junction bases: 5. The V gene's germline CDR1 is SEHNR and CDR2 FQNEAQ (reference sequence). The CDR3 coding sequence is TGTGCCAGCAGCTGGCCGGGACAGGGTTCCTACGAGCAGTACGTC. Encoded protein: CASSWPGQGSYEQYV.

Ten or more counts support this clonotype. This sequence joins TRBV7-4 and TRBJ2-7, with 11 bases that match TRBD1. V lost 0 bases, J lost 2 bases, and 6 bases stayed unmatched. Germline V gene sequence: CDR1 SGHVT, CDR2 SQSDAQ. CDR3 length: 17 residues. The CDR3 loop is CASSLALRTGGAYEQYF. CDR3 DNA sequence: TGTGCCAGCAGCTTAGCGCTCAGGACAGGGGGCGCCTACGAGCAGTACTTC.

This clonotype was recorded many times. This sequence joins TRBV7-2 and TRBJ1-1; D unresolved. With 7 bases removed from V and 1 base from J, the gap between germline ends came to 13 bases. Per germline, CDR1 SGHTA and CDR2 FQGNSA. CDR3 length: 14 amino acids. This CDR3 is CASNRNQGNTEAFF. CDR3 nucleotide sequence: TGTGCCAGCAACCGGAACCAAGGGAACACTGAAGCTTTCTTT.

This clonotype showed up many times. The gene calls are TRBV6-2 or TRBV6-3 and TRBJ2-3; possibly TRBD1 for D (6 bases). The CDR3 is 13 residues long. The V end lost 0 bases, the J end lost 9 bases, and 10 bases lay between the germline ends. Looked up from germline, CDR1 is MNHEY and CDR2 is SVGEGT. CDR3 sequence: CASSYSGTRTQYF. The CDR3, as DNA: TGTGCCAGCAGTTACTCAGGGACACGGACGCAGTATTTT.